This TCR beta chain was documented in a study of Ad26.COV2.S vaccination and SARS-CoV-2 variants (dated by TCRdb to the early 2020s). About the investigation overall: Vaccine-arm donors were drawn from COV1001, a multicentre, randomized, double-blind, placebo-controlled phase I-IIa trial of Ad26.COV2.S in healthy adults. Ad26.COV2.S was administered intramuscularly at a dose of 5x10^10 or 1x10^11 viral particles, either as one shot or as two shots given 56 days apart. Sequencing of the TCRbeta repertoire served to evaluate the specificity and breadth of SARS-CoV-2-reactive T cell receptors following Ad26.COV2.S vaccination. A total of roughly 30 samples were included in the TCR-sequenced set, comprising roughly 20 Ad26.COV2.S vaccine recipients, 5 placebo recipients and 8 SARS-CoV-2 convalescent individuals. Trial participants were randomized into five groups of five: low-dose or high-dose Ad26.COV2.S given once or twice, or placebo on both occasions. Throughout the experiments and outcome assessment, investigators stayed blinded to trial group allocation.

Points on this clone: No cognate antigen has been identified for it. No much larger clone is present one base from it, and per-base qualities are unavailable.

The immunoSEQ Assay was used to sequence TCRbeta CDR3 regions. After extraction, genomic DNA underwent amplification by bias-controlled multiplex PCR, followed by high-throughput sequencing. The original pipeline was this. To quantify the absolute abundance of every unique TCRbeta CDR3 region, sequences were collapsed and filtered. Usable DNA was measured by amplifying reference genes present in all nucleated cells, and TCRbeta template counts were normalized to that usable DNA to estimate T cell fraction. Repertoire TCRs were annotated as SARS-CoV-2-specific when V gene, CDR3 amino acid sequence and J gene were exactly matched to a known reactive TCR set. MIRA supplied the reference SARS-CoV-2 TCR set, which was filtered for enrichment in COVID-19-positive ImmuneCODE repertoires so that public or cross-reactive TCRs were removed. Using the MIRA antigens, annotated TCRs were further analysed by specific ORF or by position within an ORF. Depth was the summed frequency of annotated unique rearrangements, while breadth was defined as annotated unique rearrangements over total unique productive rearrangements. Two-sided Wilcoxon rank-sum tests were used to compare TCR breadth between groups. TCRdb took this table from immuneACCESS and kept in-frame rearrangements with V and J called. Such tables lack part of the clones; where checked against another copy, unresolved V genes explain under half of the gap, and the rest is unexplained. The V and J calls and clone size come from that table; D and trimming were worked out from the DNA. This sample gives around 400,000 clones in total; approximately 91% of them show up just once. The ten largest make up around 1.8% of the sample.

The treatment or condition label corresponds to: about 20 received Ad26.COV2.S at low or high dose, single or two shots; 5 received placebo; per-sample allocation not given. Repertoires of vaccine and placebo recipients were sequenced from samples taken on day 63 after the first injection. Between 29 July and 7 August 2020, Cohort 1b enrolled around 25 adults aged 18-55 years at one site in Boston, USA. Ad26.COV2.S consisted of a replication-incompetent adenovirus type 26 vector by which a prefusion-stabilized SARS-CoV-2 spike protein from the original Wuhan strain was expressed. The full study reports these points: After vaccination, substantial breadth of spike-specific CD8+ and CD4+ T cell responses was reported. The study was not powered to compare responses between vaccine doses or regimens. The authors noted that the TCR breadth and depth analyses may have underestimated total T cell responses. Ad26.COV2.S recipients had higher spike-specific TCR breadth than placebo recipients (P = 0.0014). Vaccine and placebo recipients had similar non-spike TCR breadth, a finding consistent with the vaccine containing only spike.

The source material was peripheral blood, sampled in a trial of Ad26.COV2.S vaccine versus placebo. This sequence was found in a person aged 18-60 years who received the Ad26.COV2.S COVID-19 vaccine or a placebo.

Here the CDR3 is given as CATSDFFSYLMAGKCSSYNSPLHF. The DNA reads as follows: TGTGCCACCAGTGATTTCTTTTCTTATTTAATGGCAGGGAAGTGTAGCTCCTATAATTCACCCCTCCACTTT. Recombination joined TRBV24-1 with TRBJ1-6, with TRBD1 as a weak D call on 5 bases. The germline ends are 30 bases apart after V is trimmed by 1 base and J by 0 bases. Its CDR3 holds 24 amino acids, cysteine through phenylalanine. Here the CDR3 DNA is all that survives: 72 bases in frame from base 1. The germline V gene sets CDR1 to KGHDR and CDR2 to SFDVKD.